Listed here are 20 T cell receptor beta chains from one sample, sequenced in a study of early T cells in non-severe SARS-CoV-2 infection. TCRdb analysed the 5' RACE reads with MiXCR anew, one entry per CDR3 protein. The data show roughly 48,000 distinct CDR3 sequences, roughly 5.9% seen once. Sequencing used whole blood. The receptors shown here come from an adult who was a healthcare worker with PCR-confirmed SARS-CoV-2 infection or an uninfected control (not recorded which).

This clonotype was observed a handful of times. V and J are TRBV7-6 and TRBJ2-1, with TRBD1 identical over 9 bases. V lost 4 bases and J lost 7; bases outside the gene matches: 5. Germline CDR1 SGHVS, CDR2 FNYEAQ. The CDR3 extends over 14 amino acids. CDR3 DNA: TGTGCCAGCAGCTCGGACAGGGGTACGAATGAGCAGTTCTTC. Its protein is CASSSDRGTNEQFF.

The J gene is TRBJ1-6, the V gene TRBV5-6; D gene unclear. V was cut by 0 bases and J by 9 bases, with 16 bases left in between. The V gene's germline CDR1 is SGHDT and CDR2 YYEEEE. This CDR3 is 16 amino acids long. As DNA, the CDR3 is TGTGCCAGCAGCTTGGCCTTGGGTGCCCGCTTTTCACCCCTCCACTTT. Amino acids: CASSLALGARFSPLHF.

This clonotype was counted ten times or more. The V gene is TRBV27, the J gene TRBJ2-6, with 7 positions matching TRBD1. CDR3 length: 17 residues. The junction had 8 bases not matched to a gene; V was cut back by 6 bases and J by 0 bases. The V gene's germline CDR1 is MNHEY and CDR2 SMNVEV (reference sequence). This CDR3 reads CASSPRQGISGANVLTF. The CDR3 DNA reads as TGTGCCAGCAGCCCAAGACAGGGCATCTCTGGGGCCAACGTCCTGACTTTC.

This clonotype showed up many times. The J gene is TRBJ1-1, the V gene TRBV7-9; possible D gene TRBD1, 5 bases. V lost 5 bases to trimming and J lost 5 bases, with 18 bases between them. Germline CDR1 is SEHNR and CDR2 is FQNEAQ (reference sequence). CDR3 length equals 15 residues. As DNA, the CDR3 is TGTGCCAGCAGCGGAAGGGGTGGGAGGGGTACTGAAGCTTTCTTT. This encodes CASSGRGGRGTEAFF.

There are many counts of this clonotype. CDR3 in DNA: TGTGCTAGTAGTTGGGTTGAAACCTACAATGAGCAGTTCTTC. It yields the protein CASSWVETYNEQFF. The chain has TRBV12-5 and TRBJ2-1; D gene uncertain. V was trimmed by 8 bases and J by 2 bases, leaving 13 bases between them. In germline, CDR1 is LGHNT, CDR2 FRNRAP. This CDR3 is 14 amino acids long. The variable domain in full, completed from reference TRBV12-5 and TRBJ2-1, reads DARVTQTPRHKVTEMGQEVTMRCQPILGHNTVFWYRQTMMQGLELLAYFRNRAPLDDSGMPKDRFSAEMPDATLATLKIQPSEPRDSAVYFCASSWVETYNEQFFGPGTRLTVL.

This clonotype was detected only a few times. The J gene is TRBJ1-5, the V gene TRBV28; D call uncertain. Trimming stripped 2 bases from V and 12 bases from J, with 11 bases between. The CDR3 extends over 12 amino acids. From germline, CDR1 is MDHEN and CDR2 SYDVKM. Here the CDR3 DNA reads TGTGCCAGCAGTTTAATTGGGCAGTTCCAGCATTTT. It yields the protein CASSLIGQFQHF.

This clonotype showed up many times. The CDR3 here is CSARKGGVGNQPQHF. In DNA, the CDR3 is TGCAGTGCTAGAAAGGGAGGGGTGGGCAATCAGCCCCAGCATTTT. The chain joins TRBV20-1 to TRBJ1-5, with a tentative D call TRBD1 (5 bases). CDR1 and CDR2 from the germline V gene are DFQATT and SNEGSKA (reference sequence). CDR3 length: 15 amino acids. V lost 2 bases, J lost 2 bases, and 13 bases lay in between.

This clonotype was picked up many times. The chain combines TRBV14 with TRBJ1-4; no firm D call. Deletions cut 4 bases from V and 3 bases from J, with 12 bases between. Germline V gene data show CDR1 as SGHDN and CDR2 as FVKESK. The CDR3 consists of 15 residues. The DNA for the CDR3 is TGTGCCAGCAGCCGGGCCCTGGGAGCTAATGAAAAACTGTTTTTT. It yields the protein CASSRALGANEKLFF.

This clonotype was seen ten or more times. V is TRBV9 and J is TRBJ1-1, with D hard to call. Germline V gives CDR1 SGDLS, CDR2 YYNGEE. The CDR3 spans 13 residues. Trimming cost V 0 bases and J 1 base, with 4 bases left between them. The CDR3, as DNA: TGTGCCAGCAGCGTAGGCCCGAACACTGAAGCTTTCTTT. As protein: CASSVGPNTEAFF.

This clonotype was counted many times. The chain is built from TRBV7-6 and TRBJ1-3; no reliable D call. The CDR3 covers 14 residues. V was clipped by 6 bases and J by 4 bases, with 13 bases between them. Germline assignment: CDR1 SGHVS and CDR2 FNYEAQ. The DNA for the CDR3 is TGTGCCAGCAGTCCTTCTTCATCGGGAAACACCATATATTTT. Its translation is CASSPSSSGNTIYF.

The CDR3 reads CASARGDSEKLFF. The CDR3 coding sequence is TGTGCCAGCGCCAGGGGGGATAGCGAAAAACTGTTTTTT. The chain couples TRBV25-1 to TRBJ1-4; 7 bases are a match to TRBD1. CDR1 is MGHDK and CDR2 is SYGVNS in the germline V gene. The CDR3 runs 13 residues. With 8 bases clipped from V and 8 bases from J, the junction kept 8 bases outside the gene matches.

The chain has TRBV7-2 and TRBJ1-5; the match to TRBD1 covers 7 bases. Germline CDR1 reads SGHTA; CDR2 reads FQGNSA. The CDR3 contains 16 residues. V shed 2 bases, J shed 4 bases, and the junction held 8 bases outside the gene matches. The CDR3 is CASSLSIDRVNQPQHF. DNA for the CDR3: TGTGCCAGCAGCTTAAGCATAGACAGGGTAAATCAGCCCCAGCATTTT.

This clonotype was counted ten times or more. V is TRBV6-4 and J is TRBJ1-2; perhaps TRBD1 as D (6 bases). Trimming shortened V by 5 bases and J by 5 bases, and 15 bases separated the two germline ends. CDR1 is MRHNA and CDR2 is SNTAGT in the germline V gene. There are 14 residues in the CDR3. CDR3 protein: CASSPYREGYGYTF. The CDR3 bases are TGTGCCAGCAGTCCGTACAGGGAAGGGTATGGCTACACCTTC.

The rearrangement joins TRBV29-1 to TRBJ1-1; D gene unclear. V was pared by 4 bases and J by 4 bases, with 13 bases between. The CDR3 has 13 amino acids. The germline CDR1 and CDR2 sequences are SQVTM and ANQGSEA. The chain's CDR3 is CSVALTTATEAFF. The CDR3 coding sequence is TGCAGCGTTGCACTAACAACCGCCACTGAAGCTTTCTTT.

This chain connects TRBV20-1 to TRBJ2-1; D remains unclear. Germline loops: CDR1 DFQATT, CDR2 SNEGSKA (reference sequence). This CDR3 region has 14 residues. V shed 1 base and J shed 3 bases, with 10 bases lying between them. CDR3 protein: CSARVNRGYNEQFF. The CDR3 DNA is TGCAGTGCTAGAGTCAACCGAGGCTACAATGAGCAGTTCTTC.

This chain links TRBV2 with TRBJ2-7; no definite D call. This CDR3 comprises 12 residues. CDR1 and CDR2 (germline): SNHLY, FYNNEI. Trimming left V 6 bases short and J 6 bases short, with 12 bases between. CDR3 nucleotide sequence: TGTGCCAGCAGAGGGCCAGCAGTCGAGCAGTACTTC. As protein: CASRGPAVEQYF.

This clonotype has ten or more counts. The chain links TRBV5-4 to TRBJ2-2; D not certain. This CDR3 contains 15 residues. Germline V gives CDR1 SGHNT, CDR2 YYREEE (reference sequence). The germline V and J ends were trimmed by 9 bases and 7 bases, with 22 bases remaining between them. The CDR3 DNA follows: TGTGCCACCCGTCCGGGCTGGGAAAAGGGCGGGGAGCTGTTTTTT. Protein sequence: CATRPGWEKGGELFF. Full variable domain (rest looked up from reference TRBV5-4 and TRBJ2-2): ETGVTQSPTHLIKTRGQQVTLRCSSQSGHNTVSWYQQALGQGPQFIFQYYREEENGRGNFPPRFSGLQFPNYSSELNVNALELDDSALYLCATRPGWEKGGELFFGEGSRLTVL.

In its sample, this clonotype was seen many times. V and J are TRBV5-1 and TRBJ2-1; D uncertain. CDR3 length equals 16 residues. The V gene lost 2 bases and the J gene lost 0 bases, with 12 bases spanning the gap. Germline-derived CDR1 and CDR2 are SGHRS and YFSETQ. The CDR3, as DNA: TGCGCCAGCAGCTTCAAGGACGCTAGCTCCTACAATGAGCAGTTCTTC. Translating gives CASSFKDASSYNEQFF.

This clonotype has ten or more counts. The chain recombines TRBV5-1 with TRBJ2-7; D is ambiguous. Germline CDR1 reads SGHRS; CDR2 reads YFSETQ. The CDR3 covers 14 residues. V was shortened by 5 bases and J by 0 bases, with 12 bases between the two germline ends. CDR3 sequence: CASSLLGHSYEQYF. The CDR3 DNA follows: TGCGCCAGCAGTCTCCTCGGCCACTCCTACGAGCAGTACTTC.

This clonotype was observed at least ten times. The rearrangement uses TRBV20-1 and TRBJ2-3; TRBD2 is a possible D gene (6 bases). The germline gives CDR1 DFQATT, CDR2 SNEGSKA (reference sequence). V lost 4 bases and J 6 bases, leaving 17 bases between the germline ends. This CDR3 comprises 14 residues. The CDR3 protein is CSAMSGLPPDTQYF. CDR3 in DNA: TGCAGTGCTATGTCGGGACTTCCCCCCGATACGCAGTATTTT.